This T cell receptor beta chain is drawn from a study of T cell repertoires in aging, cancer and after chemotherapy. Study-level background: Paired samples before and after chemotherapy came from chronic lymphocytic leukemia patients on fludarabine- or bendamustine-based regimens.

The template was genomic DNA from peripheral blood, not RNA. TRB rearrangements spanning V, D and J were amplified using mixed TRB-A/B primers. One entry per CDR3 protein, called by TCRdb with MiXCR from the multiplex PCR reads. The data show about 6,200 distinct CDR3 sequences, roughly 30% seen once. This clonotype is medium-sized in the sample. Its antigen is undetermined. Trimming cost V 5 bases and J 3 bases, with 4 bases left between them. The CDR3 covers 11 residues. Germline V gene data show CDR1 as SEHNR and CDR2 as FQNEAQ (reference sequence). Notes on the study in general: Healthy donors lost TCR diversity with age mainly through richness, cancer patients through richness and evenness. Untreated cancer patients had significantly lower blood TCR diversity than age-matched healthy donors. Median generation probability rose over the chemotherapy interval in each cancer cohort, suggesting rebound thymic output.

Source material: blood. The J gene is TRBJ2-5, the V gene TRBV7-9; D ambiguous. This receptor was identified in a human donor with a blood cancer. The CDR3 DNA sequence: TGTGCCAGCAGCACTAAAGAGACCCAGTACTTC. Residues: CASSTKETQYF.